The 29 T cell receptor beta chains below come from one sample, sequenced in a study of human thymus T cells. Clones were sequenced by immunoSEQ multiplex PCR, and TCRdb holds only the in-frame ones, with some missing. This table has some 130,000 clones, 90% to 95% appearing once. Thymic material originated from resections removed in the course of corrective heart surgery. The sample comprised thymus tissue. Receptors were obtained from a boy under two years old with a congenital heart defect but otherwise immunologically healthy.

This chain connects TRBV15 to TRBJ2-7; TRBD1 is a possible D gene (6 bases). The CDR3 is made up of 14 amino acids. V dropped 1 base and J dropped 0 bases, with 7 bases sitting between them. CDR1 is LNHNV, CDR2 YYDKDF, per germline (reference sequence). The CDR3, as DNA: TGTGCCACCAGCAGAGTGGACAGCTCCTACGAGCAGTACTTC. This sequence encodes CATSRVDSSYEQYF.

V gene TRBV7-2 combines with J gene TRBJ1-3; D is unclear. The germline V and J ends were trimmed by 2 bases and 0 bases, with 8 bases remaining between them. CDR3 size: 15 residues. The V gene's germline CDR1 is SGHTA and CDR2 FQGNSA. DNA for the CDR3: TGTGCCAGCAGCTTACGACACCTCTCTGGAAACACCATATATTTT. As protein: CASSLRHLSGNTIYF.

The chain has TRBV27 and TRBJ2-2, with 7 bases fitting TRBD2. V dropped 5 bases and J dropped 2; count of bases not matched to a gene: 2. The CDR3 consists of 14 residues. Germline loops: CDR1 MNHEY, CDR2 SMNVEV (reference sequence). As DNA, the CDR3 is TGTGCCAGCAGTCCGGGACTAAACACCGGGGAGCTGTTTTTT. Its protein is CASSPGLNTGELFF.

V is TRBV20-1 and J is TRBJ1-2; D remains ambiguous. Germline V gene sequence: CDR1 DFQATT, CDR2 SNEGSKA (reference sequence). The CDR3 is 11 amino acids. Trimming took 3 bases from V and 6 from J, leaving 8 bases between them. The CDR3 sequence: CSASEVNGYTF. DNA for the CDR3: TGCAGTGCTAGTGAGGTTAATGGCTACACCTTC.

The chain has TRBV6-1 and TRBJ1-1; D is unclear. Between the trimmed V and J ends, which lost 7 bases and 2 bases, there was a span of 17 bases. This CDR3 is built from 15 residues. Germline V gene sequence: CDR1 MNHNS, CDR2 SASEGT. CDR3: CASKVTPGGNTEAFF. The CDR3 coding sequence is TGTGCCAGCAAAGTTACGCCCGGTGGAAACACTGAAGCTTTCTTT.

CDR3 loop: CASSVGTGVSYEQYF. The CDR3 DNA sequence: TGTGCCAGCAGCGTAGGGACAGGGGTTTCCTACGAGCAGTACTTC. This chain joins TRBV9 and TRBJ2-7; 9 nucleotides align to TRBD1. The V gene's germline CDR1 is SGDLS and CDR2 YYNGEE. This CDR3 is 15 amino acids long. The junction had 2 bases not matched to a gene; V was cut back by 0 bases and J by 1 base.

J is TRBJ2-6 and V is TRBV4-2, with D hard to call. V lost 4 bases, J lost 3 bases, and 22 bases lay in between. The V gene's germline CDR1 is LGHNA and CDR2 YNFKEQ. The CDR3 has 19 residues. The DNA of the CDR3 is TGTGCCAGCAGCCCAAAAACCCCCATTGGGCGCGATGGGGCCAACGTCCTGACTTTC. It is translated as CASSPKTPIGRDGANVLTF.

The chain employs TRBV19 and TRBJ1-5, with D perhaps matching TRBD1 (5 bases). CDR3 length: 15 residues. The V end lost 3 bases, the J end lost 4 bases, and 13 bases lay between the germline ends. Germline V gene sequence: CDR1 LNHDA, CDR2 SQIVND (reference sequence). CDR3 residues: CASSMGRETNQPQHF. CDR3 coding DNA: TGTGCCAGTAGTATGGGGCGGGAGACTAATCAGCCCCAGCATTTT.

This rearrangement joins TRBV7-2 to TRBJ1-5; D gene unclear. The CDR3 length is 14 residues. Germline CDR1 reads SGHTA; CDR2 reads FQGNSA. Between the trimmed V and J ends, which lost 5 bases and 0 bases, there was a span of 8 bases. CDR3 loop: CASSPRGSNQPQHF. As DNA, the CDR3 is TGTGCCAGCAGCCCTCGGGGTAGCAATCAGCCCCAGCATTTT.

The chain is built from TRBV19 and TRBJ1-2; TRBD1 matches 7 bases. Unmatched junction bases numbered 33, after V lost 3 bases and J lost 5 bases. This CDR3 has 23 amino acids. Germline CDR1 LNHDA, CDR2 SQIVND (reference sequence). This chain's CDR3 is CASSIVVFHQTSSQGQRLYGYTF. The CDR3 region has the DNA TGTGCCAGTAGTATTGTGGTCTTTCATCAAACCTCATCCCAGGGACAGAGATTATATGGCTACACCTTC. The full variable domain, its missing parts supplied by reference TRBV19 and TRBJ1-2, is DGGITQSPKYLFRKEGQNVTLSCEQNLNHDAMYWYRQDPGQGLRLIYYSQIVNDFQKGDIAEGYSVSREKKESFPLTVTSAQKNPTAFYLCASSIVVFHQTSSQGQRLYGYTFGSGTRLTVV.

This sequence joins TRBV4-3 and TRBJ2-7; 7 bases align to TRBD2. CDR1 is LGHNA, CDR2 YSLEER, per germline. The CDR3 is 20 residues long. V trimming: 0 bases; J trimming: 3 bases; junction bases outside the gene matches: 20. The CDR3 sequence is CASSQDGRQRGPPQIYEQYF. DNA of the CDR3: TGCGCCAGCAGCCAAGACGGGAGGCAGCGGGGCCCCCCTCAAATCTACGAGCAGTACTTC.

This clone has just one count. V and J are TRBV2 and TRBJ1-4; no clear D gene. The CDR3 covers 18 residues. CDR1 is SNHLY and CDR2 is FYNNEI in the germline V gene. Trimming removed 4 bases at V and 4 bases at J, with 22 bases between. The CDR3 DNA sequence: TGTGCCAGCAGTGCCCGACCCAGTAAGGTTGAGGGTAATGAAAAACTGTTTTTT. Protein: CASSARPSKVEGNEKLFF.

V usage is TRBV28 and J usage is TRBJ2-7; 9 positions agree with TRBD1. The CDR3 is 15 amino acids. The V gene end was trimmed by 1 base and the J gene end by 5 bases; junction bases not matched to a gene: 6. Germline V gives CDR1 MDHEN, CDR2 SYDVKM. CDR3 sequence (DNA): TGTGCCAGCAGTTTATCGGGACAGGGCAGGGACGAGCAGTACTTC. Its translation is CASSLSGQGRDEQYF.

CDR3 in DNA: TGCGCCAGCAGGCGCGCCTGGGGACAGGGCATTACCGGGGAGCTGTTTTTT. It is translated as CASRRAWGQGITGELFF. The rearrangement links TRBV5-1 to TRBJ2-2; 9 bases are shared with TRBD1. Germline V gene lookup returns CDR1 SGHRS and CDR2 YFSETQ. The J segment lost 5 bases and the V segment lost 5 bases, leaving 13 bases of the junction unmatched. The CDR3 spans 17 residues. The full variable domain, completed using reference TRBV5-1 and TRBJ2-2, is KAGVTQTPRYLIKTRGQQVTLSCSPISGHRSVSWYQQTPGQGLQFLFEYFSETQRNKGNFPGRFSGRQFSNSRSEMNVSTLELGDSALYLCASRRAWGQGITGELFFGEGSRLTVL.

The V call is TRBV4-3, the J call TRBJ2-7; D may be TRBD1 (5 bases). This CDR3 region has 14 residues. The V and J ends lost 0 bases and 5 bases respectively, with 11 bases between them. Germline CDR1 LGHNA, CDR2 YSLEER. The CDR3 sequence: CASSQDWRRDEQYF. The CDR3 nucleotides are TGCGCCAGCAGCCAAGATTGGCGCAGGGACGAGCAGTACTTC.

The V call is TRBV12-5, the J call TRBJ2-2, with 8 nucleotides matching TRBD1. Germline V gives CDR1 LGHNT, CDR2 FRNRAP. J gave up 4 bases and V 1 base, and 17 bases lay outside the gene matches. The CDR3 extends over 20 amino acids. Here the CDR3 reads CASGLEAGGMGSGSTGELFF. The DNA for the CDR3 is TGTGCTAGTGGTTTGGAAGCAGGGGGCATGGGAAGTGGGTCCACCGGGGAGCTGTTTTTT.

V and J are TRBV27 and TRBJ1-1, with TRBD1 as a possible D gene (6 bases). Trimming took off 4 bases at V and 1 base at J, with 10 bases between the two ends. Germline values: CDR1 MNHEY, CDR2 SMNVEV (reference sequence). This CDR3 comprises 14 residues. CDR3 protein: CASSSSRGNTEAFF. DNA for the CDR3: TGTGCCAGCAGTTCCTCCAGGGGGAACACTGAAGCTTTCTTT.

V gene TRBV18 combines with J gene TRBJ2-7; possibly TRBD1 or TRBD2 for D (7 bases each). Trimming left V 4 bases short and J 3 bases short, with 10 bases between. Looked up from germline, CDR1 is KGHSH and CDR2 is LQKENI. The CDR3 consists of 13 residues. The CDR3 protein is CASSQRDSYEQYF. The CDR3 DNA reads TGTGCCAGCTCACAGCGGGACAGCTACGAGCAGTACTTC.

This chain uses TRBV27 with TRBJ1-6; D not resolved. V was trimmed by 2 bases and J by 4 bases, leaving 6 bases between them. The germline V gene has CDR1 MNHEY and CDR2 SMNVEV (reference sequence). This CDR3 region has 14 residues. For the CDR3, the DNA is TGTGCCAGCAGTTTACGGGCGTATAATTCACCCCTCCACTTT. It codes for CASSLRAYNSPLHF.

The DNA of the CDR3 is TGTGCCAGCACCGGCCGACAGAGGGTAAAGGGTAGCAATCAGCCCCAGCATTTT. Translating gives CASTGRQRVKGSNQPQHF. The chain links TRBV28 to TRBJ1-5; possible D gene TRBD1, 5 bases. V lost 7 bases and J 0 bases, leaving 22 bases between the germline ends. The CDR3 consists of 18 residues. CDR1 and CDR2 from the germline V gene are MDHEN and SYDVKM.

J is TRBJ1-2 and V is TRBV6-1; TRBD1 matches 8 bases. The CDR3 consists of 18 residues. V trimming: 2 bases; J trimming: 4 bases; junction bases outside the gene matches: 15. CDR1 MNHNS and CDR2 SASEGT come from the germline V gene. The CDR3 DNA reads TGTGCCAGCAGTGAACCCCTAGGACAGGGACGGGGGGGCTATGGCTACACCTTC. Translated, it gives CASSEPLGQGRGGYGYTF.

This chain links TRBV27 with TRBJ2-2; D might be TRBD2 (5 bases). The CDR3 runs to 16 residues. CDR1 is MNHEY and CDR2 is SMNVEV in the germline V gene (reference sequence). The V end was cut by 2 bases, the J end by 0 bases, with 10 bases between. CDR3 loop: CASSLVRGPNTGELFF. DNA of the CDR3: TGTGCCAGCAGTTTAGTCCGGGGTCCGAACACCGGGGAGCTGTTTTTT.

V and J are TRBV4-1 and TRBJ1-1; 9 bases match TRBD1. CDR3 length: 22 amino acids. J was trimmed by 2 bases and V by 1 base; bases with no gene match: 23. The germline V gene encodes CDR1 MGHRA and CDR2 YSYEKL. The CDR3 bases are TGCGCCAGCAGCCAAGCACCTACAGGGGGCGAGGACTTGGGGGCCCTAAACACTGAAGCTTTCTTT. Protein product: CASSQAPTGGEDLGALNTEAFF.

V gene TRBV25-1 combines with J gene TRBJ2-3; TRBD2 matches at 8 bases. Looked up from germline, CDR1 is MGHDK and CDR2 is SYGVNS. Trimming took 4 bases from V and 4 from J; bases not matched to a gene: 7. The CDR3 has 15 amino acids. In nucleotides, the CDR3 is TGTGCCAGCAGTGGAACGGGAGGGGACCCAGATACGCAGTATTTT. Protein sequence: CASSGTGGDPDTQYF.

This rearrangement joins TRBV5-4 to TRBJ2-2; D is perhaps TRBD1 (6 bases). The V end lost 2 bases, the J end lost 7 bases, and 6 bases lay between the germline ends. CDR1 and CDR2 (germline): SGHNT, YYREEE (reference sequence). The CDR3 length is 12 residues. The CDR3 sequence is CASSLQGGELFF. The CDR3 DNA reads TGTGCCAGCAGCTTACAGGGCGGGGAGCTGTTTTTT.

The chain is built from TRBV29-1 and TRBJ2-3; D ambiguous. The CDR3 runs to 22 residues. Trimming stripped 6 bases from V and 0 bases from J, with 37 bases between. CDR1 is SQVTM and CDR2 is ANQGSEA in the germline V gene. The CDR3 DNA reads as TGCAGCGTGATTGAATGGTCCCGGACCACTTACCTGACCCTCAAAAGCACAGATACGCAGTATTTT. This codes for CSVIEWSRTTYLTLKSTDTQYF.

This sequence joins TRBV5-8 and TRBJ2-2, with 8 bases aligning to TRBD1. V gave up 2 bases and J gave up 6 bases; unmatched junction bases: 9. CDR1 is SGHTS, CDR2 YDEGEE, per germline. The CDR3 runs 16 residues. CDR3 sequence reads: CASSFPGQGKAGELFF. The CDR3 DNA is TGTGCCAGCAGCTTCCCAGGACAGGGAAAGGCCGGGGAGCTGTTTTTT.

This clone was seen a few times. The chain employs TRBV11-2 and TRBJ1-2; D may be TRBD1 (5 bases). CDR3 length: 13 amino acids. V lost 2 bases to trimming and J lost 7 bases, with 11 bases between them. Germline V gene lookup returns CDR1 SGHAT and CDR2 FQNNGV. The CDR3 coding sequence is TGTGCCAGCAGCTTAACCAGGGAGAGTGGCTACACCTTC. As protein: CASSLTRESGYTF.

The genes are TRBV27 and TRBJ2-7; 8 nucleotides agree with TRBD1. Germline V CDR1 and CDR2: MNHEY, SMNVEV (reference sequence). The CDR3 length is 13 residues. The junction had 6 bases not matched to a gene; V was cut back by 5 bases and J by 6 bases. For the CDR3, the DNA is TGTGCCAGCAGTGGGGACAGGCGGGCCGAGCAGTACTTC. Encoded protein: CASSGDRRAEQYF.